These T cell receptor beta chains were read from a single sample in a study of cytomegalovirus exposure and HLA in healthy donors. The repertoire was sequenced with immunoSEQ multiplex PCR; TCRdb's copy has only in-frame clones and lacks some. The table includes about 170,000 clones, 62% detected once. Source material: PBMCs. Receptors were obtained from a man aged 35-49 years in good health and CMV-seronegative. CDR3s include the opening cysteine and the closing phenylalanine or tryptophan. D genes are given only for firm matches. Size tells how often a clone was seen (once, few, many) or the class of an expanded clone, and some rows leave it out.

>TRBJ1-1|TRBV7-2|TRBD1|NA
TGTGCCAGCAGCTTTACCATCGCCGGGACAGGGGGGAACACTGAAGCTTTCTTT
CASSFTIAGTGGNTEAFF
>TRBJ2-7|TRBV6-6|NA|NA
TGTGCCACCCAGTTATCGCAGGGCTACGAGCAGTACTTC
CATQLSQGYEQYF
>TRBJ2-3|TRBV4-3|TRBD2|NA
TGCGCCAGCAGCCAAGTAGCGGGAGACGGTACGCAGTATTTT
CASSQVAGDGTQYF
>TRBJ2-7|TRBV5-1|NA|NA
TGCGCCAGCAGATTGGACGGGGGCTCCTACGAGCAGTACTTC
CASRLDGGSYEQYF
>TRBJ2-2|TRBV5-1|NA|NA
TGCGCCAGCAGCTTGGACGGGACGAACACCGGGGAGCTGTTTTTT
CASSLDGTNTGELFF
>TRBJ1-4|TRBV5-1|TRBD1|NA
TGCGCCAGCAGCTCCCGGACAGGGGGCGGTGAAAAACTGTTTTTT
CASSSRTGGGEKLFF
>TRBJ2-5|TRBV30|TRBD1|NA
TGTGCCTGGGGGGACAGGGAAGAGACCCAGTACTTC
CAWGDREETQYF
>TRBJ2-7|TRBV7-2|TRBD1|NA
TGTGCCAGCAGCTTTTCACAGGGGTCCTACGAGCAGTACTTC
CASSFSQGSYEQYF
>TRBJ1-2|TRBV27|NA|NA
TGTGCCAGCAGTCGCCAAGACAAGGACTATGGCTACACCTTC
CASSRQDKDYGYTF
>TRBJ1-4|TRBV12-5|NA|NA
TGTGCTAGTGGTTCTCCCGGGGGTGTTAATGAAAAACTGTTTTTT
CASGSPGGVNEKLFF
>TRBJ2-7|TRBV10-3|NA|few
TGTGCCATCAGTGAGTCGTTACTCTCCTACGAGCAGTACTTC
CAISESLLSYEQYF
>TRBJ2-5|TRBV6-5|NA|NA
TGTGCCAGCAGTTGGCGACATCAAGAGACCCAGTACTTC
CASSWRHQETQYF
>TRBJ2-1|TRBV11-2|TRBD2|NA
TGTGCCAGCAGCTCTCCGACTAGCGGGAACGTCAATGAGCAGTTCTTC
CASSSPTSGNVNEQFF
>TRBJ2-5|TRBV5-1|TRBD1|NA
TGCGCCAGCAGCTTAGGGACAGGGGGCCCCGTCCAAGAGACCCAGTACTTC
CASSLGTGGPVQETQYF
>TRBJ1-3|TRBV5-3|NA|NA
TGTGCCAGAAGCTTCTGGCATTGGGGGGTTGGAAACACCATATATTTT
CARSFWHWGVGNTIYF
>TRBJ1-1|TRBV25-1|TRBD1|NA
TGTGCCACCAAGGGGACAGGGGCCGCTTTCTTT
CATKGTGAAFF
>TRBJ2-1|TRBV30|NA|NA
TGTGCCTGGGGTAAGGTCAGGGCAGGGCTGGGGAATGAGCAGTTCTTC
CAWGKVRAGLGNEQFF
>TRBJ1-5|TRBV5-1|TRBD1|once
TGCGCCAGCAGCTCGGGACAGCCGAATCAGCCCCAGCATTTT
CASSSGQPNQPQHF
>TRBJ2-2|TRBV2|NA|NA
TGTGCCAGCAGTGACCGGCGAGGAGGGGAGCTGTTTTTT
CASSDRRGGELFF
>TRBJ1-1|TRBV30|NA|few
TGTGCCTGGAGCGGGGACACTGAAGCTTTCTTT
CAWSGDTEAFF
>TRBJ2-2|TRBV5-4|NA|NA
TGTGCCAGCAGCTTGGGGGTCGGGCCCACCCCCGGGGAGCTGTTCTTT
CASSLGVGPTPGELFF
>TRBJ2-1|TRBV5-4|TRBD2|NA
TGTGCCAGCAGCTCGGGACTAGCGGGGCACAATGAGCAGTTCTTC
CASSSGLAGHNEQFF
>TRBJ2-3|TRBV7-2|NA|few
TGTGCCAGCAGCTTATTGAGGCTCACAGATACGCAGTATTTT
CASSLLRLTDTQYF
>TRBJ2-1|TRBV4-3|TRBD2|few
TGCGCCAGCAGCCAAGGAAGCGGGGCCGACAATGAGCAGTTCTTC
CASSQGSGADNEQFF
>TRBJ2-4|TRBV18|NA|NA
TGTGCCAGCTCACAGGCCAGCGAAAACATTCAGTACTTC
CASSQASENIQYF
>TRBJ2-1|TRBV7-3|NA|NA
TGTGCCAGCAGCTTAACCACAGACAATGAGCAGTTCTTC
CASSLTTDNEQFF
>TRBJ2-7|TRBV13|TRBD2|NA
TGTGCCAGCAGCCCCGGACTAGCGGGAGGGGTTTTCGAGCAGTACTTC
CASSPGLAGGVFEQYF
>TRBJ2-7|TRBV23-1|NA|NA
TGCGCCAGCAGCTGGCGTTTCCTCAGGCCCTACGAGCAGTACTTC
CASSWRFLRPYEQYF
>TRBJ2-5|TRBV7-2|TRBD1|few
TGTGCCAGCAGCTTAAGAGGGGGCCGAGAGACCCAGTACTTC
CASSLRGGRETQYF
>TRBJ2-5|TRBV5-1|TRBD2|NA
TGCGCCAGCAGCTTGGTAGGACTAGCGGGAGGAAAAGGGGAGACCCAGTACTTC
CASSLVGLAGGKGETQYF
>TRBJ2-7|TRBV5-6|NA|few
TGTGCCAGCAGCCCAGCGGCGAGGGACGAGCAGTACTTC
CASSPAARDEQYF
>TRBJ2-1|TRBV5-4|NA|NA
TGTGCCAGCAGCGCGGGACTCTCAATCAATGAGCAGTTCTTC
CASSAGLSINEQFF
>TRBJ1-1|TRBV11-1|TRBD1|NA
TGTGCCAGCAGCTGGACAGGGGGCACTGAAGCTTTCTTT
CASSWTGGTEAFF
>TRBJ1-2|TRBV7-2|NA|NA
TGTGCCAGCAGCAAAGGCACAGGCTATGGCTACACCTTC
CASSKGTGYGYTF
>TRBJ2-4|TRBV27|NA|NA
TGTGCCAGCAGCCTAGATGGATTAGCCAAAAACATTCAGTACTTC
CASSLDGLAKNIQYF
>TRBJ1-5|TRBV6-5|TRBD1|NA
TGTGCCAGCAGTGAATCAGGGGGCGGTCAGCCCCAGCATTTT
CASSESGGGQPQHF
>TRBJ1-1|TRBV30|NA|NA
TGTGCCTGGAGTGGGGAGAGGTTGAACACTGAAGCTTTCTTT
CAWSGERLNTEAFF